These T cell receptor beta chains were read from a single sample in a study of graft-versus-host responses after intestinal transplantation. Antigens of these TCRs are unknown. Measured with immunoSEQ multiplex PCR; TCRdb has only the in-frame clones, and not every one. Here the sample spans about 100,000 clones, about 88% being singletons. Sequenced here: unstimulated CD4+ T cells sorted from spleen or lymph node cells, sampled before transplant. Source of these receptors: a human donor who was the organ donor for an intestinal transplant. Both conserved end residues are part of each CDR3. D genes are given only for firm matches. Expanded clones get a size class; other rows say once, few or many, or leave the size out.

D: -; size: -; V: TRBV28; J: TRBJ2-3; CDR3: CASSFSWTPSTDTQYF; DNA: TGTGCCAGCAGTTTTAGCTGGACACCGAGCACAGATACGCAGTATTTT
D: -; size: -; V: TRBV7-9; J: TRBJ1-5; CDR3: CASSLIQGPQHF; DNA: TGTGCCAGCAGCTTAATTCAGGGTCCCCAGCATTTT
D: -; size: -; V: TRBV10-3; J: TRBJ2-5; CDR3: CAISGGTVQETQYF; DNA: TGTGCCATCAGTGGCGGGACAGTCCAAGAGACCCAGTACTTC
D: -; size: -; V: TRBV28; J: TRBJ1-3; CDR3: CASSGQSRGNTIYF; DNA: TGTGCCAGCAGTGGACAGTCTCGAGGAAACACCATATATTTT
D: -; size: -; V: TRBV2; J: TRBJ2-6; CDR3: CASSDTGPSGANVLTF; DNA: TGTGCCAGCAGCGACACGGGTCCCTCTGGGGCCAACGTCCTGACTTTC
D: TRBD1; size: few; V: TRBV5-5; J: TRBJ1-4; CDR3: CASSRQGGEKLFF; DNA: TGTGCCAGCAGCCGACAGGGCGGTGAAAAACTGTTTTTT
D: -; size: -; V: TRBV30; J: TRBJ2-3; CDR3: CAWSGSTDTQYF; DNA: TGTGCCTGGTCAGGCAGCACAGATACGCAGTATTTT
D: TRBD1; size: -; V: TRBV27; J: TRBJ1-2; CDR3: CASSLRGLTGGNYGYTF; DNA: TGTGCCAGCAGTTTAAGGGGCTTGACAGGGGGCAACTATGGCTACACCTTC
D: TRBD2; size: -; V: TRBV7-8; J: TRBJ2-3; CDR3: CASREGPHTDTQYF; DNA: TGTGCCAGCCGGGAGGGCCCGCACACAGATACGCAGTATTTT
D: -; size: -; V: TRBV28; J: TRBJ1-2; CDR3: CASRDSPANYGYTF; DNA: TGTGCCAGCAGGGACAGTCCAGCTAACTATGGCTACACCTTC
D: TRBD2; size: -; V: TRBV7-2; J: TRBJ2-3; CDR3: CASSMTSGGPGYF; DNA: TGTGCCAGCAGCATGACTAGCGGGGGGCCCGGGTATTTT
D: -; size: -; V: TRBV18; J: TRBJ2-1; CDR3: CASSPGNGFGYNEQFF; DNA: TGTGCCAGCTCACCAGGAAACGGCTTCGGCTACAATGAGCAGTTCTTC
D: -; size: -; V: TRBV19; J: TRBJ1-1; CDR3: CASSIDLRVTEAFF; DNA: TGTGCCAGTAGTATAGATCTGAGGGTCACTGAAGCTTTCTTT
D: -; size: -; V: TRBV4-2; J: TRBJ1-4; CDR3: CASSQDGGGEKLFF; DNA: TGTGCCAGCAGCCAAGATGGTGGGGGCGAAAAACTGTTTTTT
D: -; size: -; V: TRBV28; J: TRBJ1-6; CDR3: CASIPAGTPPSSYNSPLHF; DNA: TGTGCCAGCATCCCCGCCGGGACACCGCCGAGCTCCTATAATTCACCCCTCCACTTT
D: -; size: -; V: TRBV19; J: TRBJ1-1; CDR3: CASSLREGNTEAFF; DNA: TGTGCCAGTAGTCTCCGGGAAGGGAACACTGAAGCTTTCTTT
D: -; size: -; V: TRBV5-6; J: TRBJ2-1; CDR3: CASRAPGSISYNEQFF; DNA: TGTGCCAGCAGGGCTCCGGGGTCTATCTCCTACAATGAGCAGTTCTTC
D: TRBD1; size: -; V: TRBV15; J: TRBJ1-2; CDR3: CATSRGLPGQGLNYGYTF; DNA: TGTGCCACCAGCAGAGGCCTACCGGGACAGGGATTAAACTATGGCTACACCTTC
D: -; size: -; V: TRBV5-5; J: TRBJ1-5; CDR3: CASSLGQPSNQPQHF; DNA: TGTGCCAGCAGCTTGGGACAGCCAAGCAATCAGCCCCAGCATTTT
D: -; size: -; V: TRBV11-2; J: TRBJ1-5; CDR3: CASSLDSTGNQPQHF; DNA: TGTGCCAGCAGCTTGGATTCGACGGGCAATCAGCCCCAGCATTTT
D: -; size: -; V: TRBV7-3; J: TRBJ2-2; CDR3: CASSLTNVWGAAGELFF; DNA: TGTGCCAGCAGCTTAACTAATGTTTGGGGGGCCGCCGGGGAGCTGTTTTTT
D: -; size: -; V: TRBV13; J: TRBJ1-3; CDR3: CASSLVGNTIYF; DNA: TGTGCCAGCAGCTTAGTTGGAAACACCATATATTTT
D: -; size: -; V: TRBV6-5; J: TRBJ1-1; CDR3: CASSYQGPGMNTEAFF; DNA: TGTGCCAGCAGTTATCAGGGGCCCGGGATGAACACTGAAGCTTTCTTT
D: -; size: few; V: TRBV19; J: TRBJ1-2; CDR3: CASSTSSYYGYTF; DNA: TGTGCCAGTAGTACTTCGTCATACTATGGCTACACCTTC
D: -; size: -; V: TRBV20-1; J: TRBJ1-1; CDR3: CSAGALLEAFF; DNA: TGCAGTGCTGGGGCCCTCCTTGAAGCTTTCTTT
D: -; size: -; V: TRBV19; J: TRBJ1-5; CDR3: CASSTGSDSNQPQHF; DNA: TGTGCCAGTAGTACAGGGTCCGATAGCAATCAGCCCCAGCATTTT
D: TRBD1; size: -; V: TRBV4-1; J: TRBJ1-3; CDR3: CASSRQPGTGGHSGNTIYF; DNA: TGCGCCAGCAGCCGTCAACCCGGGACAGGGGGACACTCTGGAAACACCATATATTTT
D: -; size: few; V: TRBV18; J: TRBJ1-6; CDR3: CASSPNLGHSPLHF; DNA: TGTGCCAGCTCACCAAACTTGGGTCATTCACCCCTCCACTTT
D: TRBD1; size: -; V: TRBV28; J: TRBJ1-2; CDR3: CASYPLSGTGGFGYTF; DNA: TGTGCCAGCTACCCCCTCTCCGGGACAGGGGGCTTTGGCTACACCTTC
D: TRBD1; size: once; V: TRBV10-3; J: TRBJ2-7; CDR3: CAISDPGTGWYEQYF; DNA: TGTGCCATCAGTGACCCTGGGACAGGGTGGTACGAGCAGTACTTC
D: TRBD2; size: -; V: TRBV7-3; J: TRBJ2-3; CDR3: CASSVGLAGTDTQYF; DNA: TGTGCCAGCAGCGTCGGACTAGCTGGCACAGATACGCAGTATTTT
D: TRBD1; size: -; V: TRBV30; J: TRBJ1-2; CDR3: CAWSIRRTGGPTNYGYTF; DNA: TGTGCCTGGAGTATAAGGAGGACAGGGGGCCCTACTAACTATGGCTACACCTTC
D: -; size: -; V: TRBV6-6; J: TRBJ2-1; CDR3: CASSSERLRGDEQFF; DNA: TGTGCCAGCAGCTCCGAGCGGCTTCGAGGGGATGAGCAGTTCTTC
D: TRBD1; size: -; V: TRBV5-6; J: TRBJ2-1; CDR3: CASSFLTGGVYNEQFF; DNA: TGTGCCAGCAGCTTTCTAACAGGGGGCGTATACAATGAGCAGTTCTTC
D: TRBD1; size: -; V: TRBV19; J: TRBJ1-5; CDR3: CASSLRTGDYSNQPQHF; DNA: TGTGCCAGTAGTCTGCGGACAGGGGACTATAGCAATCAGCCCCAGCATTTT
D: -; size: -; V: TRBV30; J: TRBJ1-2; CDR3: CAWSVGGTFAYGYTF; DNA: TGTGCCTGGAGTGTAGGGGGGACCTTTGCCTATGGCTACACCTTC
D: -; size: -; V: TRBV2; J: TRBJ1-2; CDR3: CASLSRVPYGYTF; DNA: TGTGCCAGCCTTTCCAGGGTCCCCTATGGCTACACCTTC
D: TRBD1; size: -; V: TRBV7-8; J: TRBJ2-2; CDR3: CASSFETGFAGELFF; DNA: TGTGCCAGCAGCTTCGAGACAGGGTTTGCCGGGGAGCTGTTTTTT
D: -; size: -; V: TRBV6-1; J: TRBJ1-1; CDR3: CASKPSPARNTEAFF; DNA: TGTGCCAGCAAACCGTCGCCGGCGAGGAACACTGAAGCTTTCTTT
D: TRBD1; size: -; V: TRBV5-1; J: TRBJ1-4; CDR3: CASSLDRGVTNEKLFF; DNA: TGCGCCAGCAGCCTGGACAGGGGGGTAACTAATGAAAAACTGTTTTTT
D: TRBD1; size: -; V: TRBV5-6; J: TRBJ2-7; CDR3: CASSFDGQGPYEQYF; DNA: TGTGCCAGCAGCTTTGATGGACAGGGGCCTTACGAGCAGTACTTC
D: TRBD1; size: -; V: TRBV14; J: TRBJ1-2; CDR3: CASSQVGDRGRGGYTF; DNA: TGTGCCAGCAGCCAAGTTGGGGACAGGGGGCGCGGTGGCTACACCTTC
D: -; size: -; V: TRBV27; J: TRBJ2-3; CDR3: CASRPTTSTDTQYF; DNA: TGTGCCAGCAGGCCGACAACTAGCACAGATACGCAGTATTTT
D: -; size: -; V: TRBV6-5; J: TRBJ1-1; CDR3: CASSYGVLNTEAFF; DNA: TGTGCCAGCAGTTACGGGGTTCTGAACACTGAAGCTTTCTTT
D: TRBD1; size: -; V: TRBV19; J: TRBJ2-4; CDR3: CASSGTGILAKNIQYF; DNA: TGTGCCAGTAGTGGGACAGGGATTCTAGCCAAAAACATTCAGTACTTC
D: -; size: -; V: TRBV6-1; J: TRBJ1-4; CDR3: CASSEVWNEKLFF; DNA: TGTGCCAGCAGTGAAGTATGGAATGAAAAACTGTTTTTT
D: TRBD2; size: -; V: TRBV19; J: TRBJ2-5; CDR3: CASSLAGAPTQYF; DNA: TGTGCCAGTAGTCTAGCGGGGGCCCCAACCCAGTACTTC
D: -; size: -; V: TRBV5-1; J: TRBJ1-4; CDR3: CASSLAGFNEKLFF; DNA: TGCGCCAGCAGCTTGGCCGGGTTTAATGAAAAACTGTTTTTT
D: -; size: -; V: TRBV27; J: TRBJ1-6; CDR3: CASSLSSRQGLGRSPLHF; DNA: TGTGCCAGCAGTTTATCTTCGAGACAAGGCCTCGGTCGTTCACCCCTCCACTTT